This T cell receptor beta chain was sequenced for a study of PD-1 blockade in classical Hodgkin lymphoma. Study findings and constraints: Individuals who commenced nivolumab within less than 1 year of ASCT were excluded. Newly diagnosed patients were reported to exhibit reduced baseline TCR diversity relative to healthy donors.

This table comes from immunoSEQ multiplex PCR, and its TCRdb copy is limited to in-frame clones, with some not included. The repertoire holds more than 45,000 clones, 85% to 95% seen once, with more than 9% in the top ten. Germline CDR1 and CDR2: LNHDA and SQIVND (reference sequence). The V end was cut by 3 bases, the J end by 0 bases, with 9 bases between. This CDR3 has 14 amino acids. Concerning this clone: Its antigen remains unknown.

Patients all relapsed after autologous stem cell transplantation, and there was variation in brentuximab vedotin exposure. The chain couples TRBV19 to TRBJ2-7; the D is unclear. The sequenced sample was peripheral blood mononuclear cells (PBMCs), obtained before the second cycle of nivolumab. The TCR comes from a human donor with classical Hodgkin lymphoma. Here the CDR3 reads CASSMSVSSYEQYF. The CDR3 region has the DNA TGTGCCAGTAGTATGTCAGTTAGCTCCTACGAGCAGTACTTC. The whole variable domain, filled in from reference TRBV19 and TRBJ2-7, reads DGGITQSPKYLFRKEGQNVTLSCEQNLNHDAMYWYRQDPGQGLRLIYYSQIVNDFQKGDIAEGYSVSREKKESFPLTVTSAQKNPTAFYLCASSMSVSSYEQYFGPGTRLTVT.